This TCR beta chain was sequenced during a study of cytomegalovirus exposure and HLA in healthy donors. Overall study findings and caveats: The study put about 180 TCR beta chains on its list as cytomegalovirus-associated.

Germline V lookup: CDR1 MNHNS, CDR2 SASEGT. This CDR3 has 14 amino acids. Between the trimmed V and J ends, which lost 6 bases and 2 bases, there was a span of 12 bases. Remarks on this clone: Its antigen remains unknown.

Clones were sequenced by immunoSEQ multiplex PCR, and TCRdb holds only the in-frame ones, with some missing. The table records about 140,000 clones, roughly 90% of them present only once. Donors were drawn from the approximately 120-subject validation cohort, separate from the roughly 670-subject first cohort. This clonotype was obtained from a man aged 18 to 35 in good health and CMV-seropositive. V usage is TRBV6-1 and J usage is TRBJ2-3; D is unresolved. The specimen sequenced was PBMCs. CDR3 residues: CASSRDTITDTQYF. The CDR3 DNA follows: TGTGCCAGCAGCCGAGACACAATCACAGATACGCAGTATTTT.